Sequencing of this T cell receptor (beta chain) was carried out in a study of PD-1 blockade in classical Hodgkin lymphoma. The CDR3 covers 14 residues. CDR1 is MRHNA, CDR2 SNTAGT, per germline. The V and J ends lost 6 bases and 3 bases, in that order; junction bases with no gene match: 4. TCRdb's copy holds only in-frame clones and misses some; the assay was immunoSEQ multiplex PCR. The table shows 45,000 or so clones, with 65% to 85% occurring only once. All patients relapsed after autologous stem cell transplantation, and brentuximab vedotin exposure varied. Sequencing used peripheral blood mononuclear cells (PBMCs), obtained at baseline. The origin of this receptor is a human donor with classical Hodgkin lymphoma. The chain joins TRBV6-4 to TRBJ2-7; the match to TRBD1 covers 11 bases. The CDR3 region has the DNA TGTGCCAGCAGCGCCGGGACAGGGGGCTACGAGCAGTACTTC. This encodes CASSAGTGGYEQYF.